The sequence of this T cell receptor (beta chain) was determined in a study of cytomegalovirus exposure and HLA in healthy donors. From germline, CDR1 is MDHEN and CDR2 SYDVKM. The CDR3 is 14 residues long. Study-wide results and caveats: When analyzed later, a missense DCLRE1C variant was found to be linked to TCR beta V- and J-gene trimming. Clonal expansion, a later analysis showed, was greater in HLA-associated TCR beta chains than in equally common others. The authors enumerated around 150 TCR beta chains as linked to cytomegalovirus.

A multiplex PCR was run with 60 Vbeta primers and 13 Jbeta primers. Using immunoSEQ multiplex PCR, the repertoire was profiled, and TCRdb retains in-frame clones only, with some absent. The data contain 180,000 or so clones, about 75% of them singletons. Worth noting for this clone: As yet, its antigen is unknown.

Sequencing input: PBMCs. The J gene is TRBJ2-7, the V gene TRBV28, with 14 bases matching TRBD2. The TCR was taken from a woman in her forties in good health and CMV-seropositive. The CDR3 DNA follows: TGTTGTCCGGGACTAGCGGGAGTGAGGTACGAGCAGTACTTC. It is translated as CCPGLAGVRYEQYF.